The 18 T cell receptor beta chains reported below all come from one sample, sequenced in a study of T cell changes during pregnancy in multiple sclerosis. The method was immunoSEQ multiplex PCR; TCRdb's version includes in-frame clones alone and lacks a portion of them. The top ten hold 0.45% to 0.55% of the sample, which has roughly 40,000 clones, 90% seen once. The starting material was CD4+ T cells from peripheral blood mononuclear cells, obtained in the first trimester of pregnancy. Receptors originate from a female donor in good health, enrolled as a control in a pregnancy study.

The chain employs TRBV15 and TRBJ1-2; D unclear. Trimming cost V 0 bases and J 4 bases, with 9 bases left between them. The CDR3 spans 14 residues. CDR1 is LNHNV and CDR2 is YYDKDF in the germline V gene (reference sequence). CDR3 sequence reads: CATSREGRPYGYTF. CDR3 DNA: TGTGCCACCAGCAGAGAAGGGAGGCCCTATGGCTACACCTTC.

J is TRBJ1-3 and V is TRBV19, with D unclear. The germline V gene encodes CDR1 LNHDA and CDR2 SQIVND (reference sequence). This CDR3 is 15 amino acids long. V lost 0 bases, J lost 4 bases, and 10 bases lay in between. CDR3 in amino acids: CASSIDPRSGNTIYF. The CDR3 region has the DNA TGTGCCAGTAGTATAGATCCGCGCTCCGGAAACACCATATATTTT. The full variable domain, rest sourced from reference TRBV19 and TRBJ1-3, is DGGITQSPKYLFRKEGQNVTLSCEQNLNHDAMYWYRQDPGQGLRLIYYSQIVNDFQKGDIAEGYSVSREKKESFPLTVTSAQKNPTAFYLCASSIDPRSGNTIYFGEGSWLTVV.

This clone is a singleton in its sample. The chain combines TRBV4-3 with TRBJ1-3; D is perhaps TRBD1 (6 bases). The CDR3 runs 15 residues. Germline values: CDR1 LGHNA, CDR2 YSLEER. With 5 bases removed from V and 4 bases from J, the gap between germline ends came to 15 bases. In DNA, the CDR3 is TGCGCCAGCAGCTTGGGGAGGGGGTGGGGAAACACCATATATTTT. Residues: CASSLGRGWGNTIYF.

Only a few counts were recorded for this clone. This chain connects TRBV11-2 to TRBJ1-1; tentative D call: TRBD1 (6 bases). Trimming left V 3 bases short and J 2 bases short, with 10 bases between. CDR3 length: 14 residues. Germline V gene lookup returns CDR1 SGHAT and CDR2 FQNNGV. In nucleotides, the CDR3 is TGTGCCAGCAGCTTCCTACAGGGTAACACTGAAGCTTTCTTT. Residues: CASSFLQGNTEAFF.

CDR3 in DNA: TGTGCTAGTGGTTTGGGGGACAGGATATATTTT. It specifies CASGLGDRIYF. The chain uses TRBV12-5 and TRBJ1-3; 8 bases match TRBD1. Germline trimming cut 1 base from V and 13 bases from J; bases unmatched to any gene: 0. The CDR3 consists of 11 residues. Germline-derived CDR1 and CDR2 are LGHNT and FRNRAP.

The chain couples TRBV4-1 to TRBJ2-2; 11 bases match TRBD2. CDR1 is MGHRA, CDR2 YSYEKL, per germline. The length of the CDR3 is 19 residues. V dropped 0 bases and J dropped 0; count of bases not matched to a gene: 6. The chain's CDR3 is CASSQETGLAGPNTGELFF. CDR3 in DNA: TGCGCCAGCAGCCAAGAAACAGGACTAGCGGGCCCGAACACCGGGGAGCTGTTTTTT.

The J gene is TRBJ2-6, the V gene TRBV7-2, with a tentative D call TRBD1 (6 bases). The germline V gene encodes CDR1 SGHTA and CDR2 FQGNSA. This CDR3 is built from 15 residues. The V and J ends lost 8 bases and 4 bases respectively, with 15 bases between them. CDR3 coding DNA: TGTGCCAGCTGGAGACAGGTGTTCGGGGCCAACGTCCTGACTTTC. It yields the protein CASWRQVFGANVLTF.

V usage is TRBV19 and J usage is TRBJ1-2; maybe TRBD1 (5 bases). V was shortened by 5 bases and J by 10 bases, with 14 bases between the two germline ends. The CDR3 is 12 residues long. Germline V gene lookup returns CDR1 LNHDA and CDR2 SQIVND (reference sequence). Here the CDR3 DNA reads TGTGCCAGTAGTGCGTCGGACATTATCTACACCTTC. Residues: CASSASDIIYTF.

The chain uses TRBV15 and TRBJ1-2; a weak D match, TRBD1 (6 bases). Germline lookup yields CDR1 LNHNV and CDR2 YYDKDF (reference sequence). This CDR3 spans 14 amino acids. Trimming removed 0 bases from V and 4 bases from J, with 9 bases in between. This chain's CDR3 is CATSRDRTVYGYTF. The CDR3 region has the DNA TGTGCCACCAGCAGAGACCGGACAGTCTATGGCTACACCTTC.

The chain carries TRBV11-1 and TRBJ2-7; 7 nucleotides match TRBD1. With 0 bases clipped from V and 3 bases from J, the junction kept 8 bases outside the gene matches. The CDR3 contains 16 residues. The germline V gene has CDR1 SGHAT and CDR2 FQDESV (reference sequence). The CDR3 DNA reads as TGTGCCAGCAGCTTAGCCCCCGGACAGGCGAACTACGAGCAGTACTTC. This translates into CASSLAPGQANYEQYF.

The V and J genes are TRBV6-6 and TRBJ1-4; TRBD1 aligns across 7 bases. Trimming took 2 bases from V and 4 from J; bases not matched to a gene: 4. The CDR3 consists of 15 residues. The germline V gene has CDR1 MNHNY and CDR2 SVGAGI (reference sequence). DNA of the CDR3: TGTGCCAGCAGTTACCAGGGGGGATATAATGAAAAACTGTTTTTT. Its translation: CASSYQGGYNEKLFF.

V usage is TRBV11-3 and J usage is TRBJ2-1; 14 nucleotides agree with TRBD2. Germline V gives CDR1 SGHNT, CDR2 YENEEA. CDR3 length equals 15 residues. V trimming: 5 bases; J trimming: 4 bases; junction bases outside the gene matches: 1. In DNA, the CDR3 is TGTGCCAGCAGCCGACTAGCGGGGGGGTACAATGAGCAGTTCTTC. Its translation: CASSRLAGGYNEQFF.

J is TRBJ2-3 and V is TRBV10-3, with D possibly being TRBD2 (5 bases). Between the trimmed V and J ends, which lost 6 bases and 6 bases, there was a span of 10 bases. From germline, CDR1 is ENHRY and CDR2 SYGVKD. The CDR3 extends over 12 amino acids. The CDR3 spells CAISSREDTQYF. The CDR3 coding sequence is TGTGCCATCAGCTCGAGGGAGGATACGCAGTATTTT.

A single count supports this clone. The chain employs TRBV19 and TRBJ1-6; 8 bases are shared with TRBD1. The junction had 7 bases not matched to a gene; V was cut back by 5 bases and J by 10 bases. The V gene's germline CDR1 is LNHDA and CDR2 SQIVND (reference sequence). CDR3 length equals 14 residues. CDR3 bases: TGTGCCAGTAGTTCGAACAGGGGGAGGTCACCCCTCCACTTT. The encoded protein is CASSSNRGRSPLHF.

The chain links TRBV19 to TRBJ2-7; tentatively, D is TRBD1 (6 bases). This CDR3 comprises 14 residues. Germline CDR1 LNHDA, CDR2 SQIVND (reference sequence). The V and J ends lost 7 bases and 4 bases respectively, with 17 bases between them. The CDR3 protein is CASKTSRGGYEQYF. DNA for the CDR3: TGTGCCAGTAAAACCTCAAGAGGGGGATACGAGCAGTACTTC.

The chain links TRBV28 to TRBJ1-6; D is possibly TRBD1 (5 bases). V was pared by 5 bases and J by 12 bases, with 11 bases between. CDR3 length: 12 residues. The germline V gene has CDR1 MDHEN and CDR2 SYDVKM. The CDR3 loop reads CASSPQTEPLHF. The CDR3 DNA follows: TGTGCCAGCAGTCCTCAGACAGAACCCCTCCACTTT.

The J gene is TRBJ2-7, the V gene TRBV5-1; 9 bases align to TRBD1. Germline assignment: CDR1 SGHRS and CDR2 YFSETQ. CDR3 length equals 16 residues. Trimming removed 4 bases from V and 4 bases from J; junction bases left unmatched: 12. The CDR3 DNA is TGCGCCAGCAGCATCCAGCCGGGACAGGGTCTATACGAGCAGTACTTC. It codes for CASSIQPGQGLYEQYF.

V gene TRBV30 combines with J gene TRBJ1-2, with TRBD1 matching 12 bases. Per germline, CDR1 GTSNPN and CDR2 SVGIG (reference sequence). With 4 bases clipped from V and 4 bases from J, the junction kept 10 bases outside the gene matches. This CDR3 region has 16 residues. CDR3 nucleotide sequence: TGTGCCTGGATACTACCCGGGACAGGGGGCGGCTATGGCTACACCTTC. Amino acids: CAWILPGTGGGYGYTF.